This T cell receptor (beta chain) was captured in a study of blood T cell repertoires in COVID-19. Enrolled during active infection, Seattle patients were then followed longitudinally. Libraries were prepared by immunoSEQ multiplex PCR; TCRdb keeps only in-frame clonotypes and omits some of them. The sample records a few hundred thousand clones, about 89% being singletons. This sequence originates from a woman in her twenties or thirties with COVID-19, enrolled during active disease. The specimen was peripheral blood.

CDR3 amino acids: CASSNREDQPQHF. As DNA, the CDR3 is TGTGCCAGTAGTAACCGGGAGGATCAGCCCCAGCATTTT. The V and J genes are TRBV19 and TRBJ1-5; no firm D call. Trimming stripped 4 bases from V and 5 bases from J, with 9 bases between. In germline, CDR1 is LNHDA, CDR2 SQIVND (reference sequence). This CDR3 is built from 13 residues.